The sequence of this T cell receptor beta chain was determined in a study of blood T cell repertoires in COVID-19. Clones were sequenced by immunoSEQ multiplex PCR, and TCRdb holds only the in-frame ones, with some missing. The sample records about 400,000 clones, nearly 90% being singletons. Germline assignment: CDR1 KGHSH and CDR2 LQKENI. The CDR3 has 13 residues. Deletions cut 8 bases from V and 8 bases from J, with 15 bases between. The material sequenced was PBMCs or T cells enriched from blood (not recorded which). This sequence was found in a woman in her 40s with acute COVID-19. The chain employs TRBV18 and TRBJ2-2; D is uncertain. The CDR3 DNA is TGTGCCAGCCGGAATATTGAGGCAGGGGAGCTGTTTTTT. Amino acids: CASRNIEAGELFF.